This TCR beta chain was found in a study of PD-1 blockade in classical Hodgkin lymphoma. Study conclusions and caveats: Baseline TCR diversity was reportedly lower in newly diagnosed patients than healthy donors.

The time point here: cycle 4 day 1 (C4D1), after less than seven weeks of nivolumab. Relapse was seen in all patients after autologous stem cell transplantation, and brentuximab vedotin exposure was variable. Sequencing was performed with immunoSEQ multiplex PCR; in TCRdb, only in-frame clones are kept and a portion is missing. The top ten clones hold roughly 7% of a sample with roughly 52,000 clones, approximately 86% of them seen once. Trimming at V came to 0 bases and at J to 3 bases, leaving 3 bases not matched to a gene. Germline V gene lookup returns CDR1 SGHRS and CDR2 YFSETQ. This CDR3 region has 15 residues. This clone was detected once. The antigen is unknown.

The sequences come from peripheral blood mononuclear cells (PBMCs), collected before the fourth cycle of nivolumab. This rearrangement joins TRBV5-1 to TRBJ2-3; 8 nucleotides line up with TRBD2. The clonotype was recovered from a human donor with classical Hodgkin lymphoma. In DNA form, the CDR3 reads TGCGCCAGCAGCTTGGAAGCGGGAGTAACAGATACGCAGTATTTT. Amino acids: CASSLEAGVTDTQYF.